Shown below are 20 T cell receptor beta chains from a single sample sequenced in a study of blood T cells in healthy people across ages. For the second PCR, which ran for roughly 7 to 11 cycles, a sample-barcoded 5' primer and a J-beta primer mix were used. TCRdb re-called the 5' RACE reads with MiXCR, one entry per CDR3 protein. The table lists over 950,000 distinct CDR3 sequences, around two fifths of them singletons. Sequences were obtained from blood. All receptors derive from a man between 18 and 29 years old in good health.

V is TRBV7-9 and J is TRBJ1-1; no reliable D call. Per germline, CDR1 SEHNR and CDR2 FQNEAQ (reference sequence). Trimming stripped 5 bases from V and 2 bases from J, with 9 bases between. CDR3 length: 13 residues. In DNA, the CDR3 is TGTGCCAGCAGCGCGAAGGGCAACACTGAAGCTTTCTTT. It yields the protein CASSAKGNTEAFF.

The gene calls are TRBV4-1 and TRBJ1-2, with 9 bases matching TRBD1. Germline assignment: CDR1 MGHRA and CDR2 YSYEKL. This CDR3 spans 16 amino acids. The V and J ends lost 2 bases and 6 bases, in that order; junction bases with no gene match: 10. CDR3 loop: CASSQPGTGILNGYTF. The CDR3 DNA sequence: TGCGCCAGCAGCCAACCCGGGACAGGGATTTTAAATGGCTACACCTTC.

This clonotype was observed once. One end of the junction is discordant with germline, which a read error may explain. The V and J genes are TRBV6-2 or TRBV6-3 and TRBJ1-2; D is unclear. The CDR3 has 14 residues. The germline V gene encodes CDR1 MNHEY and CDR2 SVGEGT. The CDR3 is CASSYAAANDGYTF. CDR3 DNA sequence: TGTGCCAGCAGTTACGCGGCCGCTAACGATGGCTACACCTTC.

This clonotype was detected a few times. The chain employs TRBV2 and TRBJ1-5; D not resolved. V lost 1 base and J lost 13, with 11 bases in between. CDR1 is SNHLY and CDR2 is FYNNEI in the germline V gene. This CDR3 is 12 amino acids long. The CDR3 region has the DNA TGTGCCAGCAGTGAAGACAGTGGGTCTCAGCATTTT. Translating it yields CASSEDSGSQHF.

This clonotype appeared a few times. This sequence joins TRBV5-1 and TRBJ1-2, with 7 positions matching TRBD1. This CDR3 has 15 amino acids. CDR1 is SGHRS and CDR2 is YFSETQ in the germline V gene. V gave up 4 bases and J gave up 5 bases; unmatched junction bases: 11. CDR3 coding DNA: TGCGCCAGCAGCCCAGGGGACAGCGATGCTTATGGCTACACCTTC. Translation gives CASSPGDSDAYGYTF.

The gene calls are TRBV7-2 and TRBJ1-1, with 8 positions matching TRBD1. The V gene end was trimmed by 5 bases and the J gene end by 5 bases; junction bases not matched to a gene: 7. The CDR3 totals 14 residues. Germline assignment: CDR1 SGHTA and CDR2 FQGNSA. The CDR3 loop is CASSQDRERTEAFF. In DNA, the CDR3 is TGTGCCAGCAGCCAGGACAGGGAAAGGACTGAAGCTTTCTTT.

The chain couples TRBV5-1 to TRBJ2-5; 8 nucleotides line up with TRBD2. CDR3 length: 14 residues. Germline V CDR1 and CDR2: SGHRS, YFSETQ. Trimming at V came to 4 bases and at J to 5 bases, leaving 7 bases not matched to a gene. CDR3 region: CASSDRTSMETQYF. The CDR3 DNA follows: TGCGCCAGCAGCGACCGGACTAGCATGGAGACCCAGTACTTC.

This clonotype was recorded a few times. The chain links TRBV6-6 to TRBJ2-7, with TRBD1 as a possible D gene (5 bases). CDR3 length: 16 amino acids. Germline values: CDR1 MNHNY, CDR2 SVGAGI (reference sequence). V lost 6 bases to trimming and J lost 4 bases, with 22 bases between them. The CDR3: CASRPTDSPLIYEQYF. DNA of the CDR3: TGTGCCAGCAGACCTACCGACAGTCCCCTTATTTACGAGCAGTACTTC.

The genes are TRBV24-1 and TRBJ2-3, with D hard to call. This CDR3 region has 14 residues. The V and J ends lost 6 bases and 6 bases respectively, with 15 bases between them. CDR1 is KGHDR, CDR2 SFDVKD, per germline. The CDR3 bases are TGTGCCACCAGTAAACAAGGATCGTGGGATACGCAGTATTTT. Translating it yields CATSKQGSWDTQYF.

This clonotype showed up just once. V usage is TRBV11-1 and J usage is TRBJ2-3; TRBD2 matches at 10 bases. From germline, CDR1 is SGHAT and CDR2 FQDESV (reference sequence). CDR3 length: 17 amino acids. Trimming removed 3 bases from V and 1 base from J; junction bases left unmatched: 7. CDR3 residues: CASSLRVAGGRTDTQYF. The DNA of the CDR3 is TGTGCCAGCAGCTTGAGGGTAGCGGGGGGCCGCACAGATACGCAGTATTTT.

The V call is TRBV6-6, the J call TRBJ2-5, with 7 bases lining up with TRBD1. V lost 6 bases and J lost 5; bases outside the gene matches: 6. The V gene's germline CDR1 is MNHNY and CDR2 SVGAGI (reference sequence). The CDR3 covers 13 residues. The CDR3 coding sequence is TGTGCCAGCAGAAACAGGGGCGGCGAGACCCAGTACTTC. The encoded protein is CASRNRGGETQYF.

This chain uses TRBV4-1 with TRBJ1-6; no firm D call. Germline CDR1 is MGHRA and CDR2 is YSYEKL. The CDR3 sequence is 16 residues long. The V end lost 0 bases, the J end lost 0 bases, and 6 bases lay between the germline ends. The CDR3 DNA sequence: TGCGCCAGCAGCCAAGAAGGAGCCTCCTATAATTCACCCCTCCACTTT. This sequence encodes CASSQEGASYNSPLHF.

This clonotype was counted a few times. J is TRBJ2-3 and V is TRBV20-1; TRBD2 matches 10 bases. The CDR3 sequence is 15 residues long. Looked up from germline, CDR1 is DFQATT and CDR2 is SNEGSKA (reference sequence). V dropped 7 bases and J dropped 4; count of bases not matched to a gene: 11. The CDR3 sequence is CSVPKRGGDADTQYF. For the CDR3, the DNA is TGCAGTGTCCCCAAGCGGGGGGGCGACGCAGATACGCAGTATTTT.

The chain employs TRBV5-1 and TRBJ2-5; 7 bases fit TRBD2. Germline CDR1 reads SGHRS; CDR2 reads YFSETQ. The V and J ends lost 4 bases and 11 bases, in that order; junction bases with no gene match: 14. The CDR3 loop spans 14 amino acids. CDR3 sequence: CASSPYGLGDEQYF. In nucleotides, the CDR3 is TGCGCCAGCAGCCCGTACGGACTAGGCGATGAGCAGTACTTC.

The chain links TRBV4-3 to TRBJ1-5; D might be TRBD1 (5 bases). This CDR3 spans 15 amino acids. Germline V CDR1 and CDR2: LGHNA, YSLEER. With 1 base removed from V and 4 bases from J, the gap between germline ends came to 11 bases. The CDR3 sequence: CASSQGAGTNQPQHF. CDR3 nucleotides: TGCGCCAGCAGCCAAGGGGCGGGGACTAATCAGCCCCAGCATTTT.

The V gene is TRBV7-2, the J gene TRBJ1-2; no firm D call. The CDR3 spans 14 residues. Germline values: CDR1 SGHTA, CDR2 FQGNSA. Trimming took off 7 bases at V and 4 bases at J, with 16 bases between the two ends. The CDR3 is CASNTGGISYGYTF. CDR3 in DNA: TGTGCCAGCAACACTGGAGGCATCTCCTATGGCTACACCTTC.

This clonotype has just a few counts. CDR3 nucleotides: TGCAGCGTTACTACAGGGGGCTCGCGTGGCTACACCTTC. Its translation is CSVTTGGSRGYTF. This sequence joins TRBV29-1 and TRBJ1-2, with 9 bases aligning to TRBD1. CDR3 length: 13 residues. Germline V CDR1 and CDR2: SQVTM, ANQGSEA. Unmatched junction bases numbered 8, after V lost 5 bases and J lost 7 bases. The variable domain in full, with the rest retrieved from reference TRBV29-1 and TRBJ1-2, is SAVISQKPSRDICQRGTSLTIQCQVDSQVTMMFWYRQQPGQSLTLIATANQGSEATYESGFVIDKFPISRPNLTFSTLTVSNMSPEDSSIYLCSVTTGGSRGYTFGSGTRLTVV.

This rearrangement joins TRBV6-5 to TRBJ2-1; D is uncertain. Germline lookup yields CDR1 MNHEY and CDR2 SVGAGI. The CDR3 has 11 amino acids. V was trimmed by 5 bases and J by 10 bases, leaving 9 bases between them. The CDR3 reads CASSTPREQFF. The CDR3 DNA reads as TGTGCCAGCAGTACCCCACGGGAGCAGTTCTTC.

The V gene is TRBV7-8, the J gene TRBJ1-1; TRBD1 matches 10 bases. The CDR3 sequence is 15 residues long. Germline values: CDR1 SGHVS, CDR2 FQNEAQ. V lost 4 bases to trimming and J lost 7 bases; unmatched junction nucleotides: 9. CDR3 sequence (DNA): TGTGCCAGCAGCTCCACCGGGACAGGGGCCCTTGAAGCTTTCTTT. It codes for CASSSTGTGALEAFF.

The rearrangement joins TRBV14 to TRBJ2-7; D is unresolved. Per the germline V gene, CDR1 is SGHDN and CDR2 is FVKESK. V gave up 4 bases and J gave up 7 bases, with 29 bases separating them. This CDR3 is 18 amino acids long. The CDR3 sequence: CASSPKFPPSSTYNEQYF. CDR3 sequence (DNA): TGTGCCAGCAGCCCAAAATTTCCCCCTTCTTCTACCTACAATGAGCAGTACTTC.